Below, 19 T cell receptor beta chains from the same sample are listed, as sequenced in a study of neurological immune-mediated disorders. TCRdb ran MiXCR on the 5' RACE reads and lists one entry per CDR3 protein. The sample has tens of thousands of distinct CDR3 sequences, almost 3.5% seen once; the top ten hold 3% to 4%. The sample was PBMCs. These receptor sequences come from a man in his forties with multiple sclerosis.

This clonotype showed up many times. The chain combines TRBV5-1 with TRBJ2-1, with D possibly matching TRBD2 (6 bases). Trimming took 0 bases from V and 2 from J, leaving 18 bases between them. The CDR3 is 18 amino acids. Germline-derived CDR1 and CDR2 are SGHRS and YFSETQ. The CDR3 loop reads CASSLATPGGMAYNEQFF. DNA of the CDR3: TGCGCCAGCAGCTTGGCCACCCCCGGGGGAATGGCCTACAATGAGCAGTTCTTC.

This clonotype has ten or more counts. The chain has TRBV29-1 and TRBJ2-2, with D perhaps matching TRBD1 (6 bases). Between the trimmed V and J ends, which lost 5 bases and 2 bases, there was a span of 21 bases. Germline loops: CDR1 SQVTM, CDR2 ANQGSEA. The CDR3 totals 17 residues. CDR3 in amino acids: CSVCGELGATNTGELFF. For the CDR3, the DNA is TGCAGCGTTTGTGGGGAGTTGGGGGCTACTAACACCGGGGAGCTGTTTTTT.

This clonotype was picked up many times. The chain joins TRBV27 to TRBJ2-5; D possibly uses TRBD1 or TRBD2 (5 bases each). Per the germline V gene, CDR1 is MNHEY and CDR2 is SMNVEV (reference sequence). This CDR3 is 14 amino acids long. V was shortened by 4 bases and J by 1 base, with 10 bases between the two germline ends. The CDR3 nucleotides read TGTGCCAGCAGTTCCTTCGGGGCCCAAGAGACCCAGTACTTC. Its protein is CASSSFGAQETQYF.

This clonotype has ten or more counts. The gene calls are TRBV5-1 and TRBJ1-1; TRBD1 matches at 7 bases. Germline V lookup: CDR1 SGHRS, CDR2 YFSETQ. The CDR3 covers 15 residues. Trimming removed 1 base from V and 4 bases from J; junction bases left unmatched: 7. CDR3 amino acids: CASSLSAGGRTEAFF. The CDR3 region has the DNA TGCGCCAGCAGCTTGTCGGCAGGGGGACGCACTGAAGCTTTCTTT.

This clonotype occurred many times. The chain employs TRBV5-1 and TRBJ1-2; D not resolved. The CDR3 is made up of 15 amino acids. With 0 bases removed from V and 9 bases from J, the gap between germline ends came to 18 bases. From germline, CDR1 is SGHRS and CDR2 YFSETQ. CDR3 amino acids: CASSLGRVGAASYTF. CDR3 sequence (DNA): TGCGCCAGCAGCTTGGGCCGGGTGGGAGCGGCGAGCTACACCTTC.

The table lists this clonotype with many counts. The rearrangement joins TRBV5-1 to TRBJ2-5; 9 bases match TRBD1. The germline V gene has CDR1 SGHRS and CDR2 YFSETQ. V trimming: 4 bases; J trimming: 2 bases; junction bases outside the gene matches: 3. CDR3 length: 14 amino acids. The CDR3 spells CASSRDRAQETQYF. Here the CDR3 DNA reads TGCGCCAGCAGCCGGGACAGGGCACAAGAGACCCAGTACTTC.

This clonotype appeared many times. The chain has TRBV5-1 and TRBJ2-5, with TRBD1 as a possible D gene (6 bases). V was pared by 4 bases and J by 3 bases, with 19 bases between. This CDR3 comprises 16 residues. Looked up from germline, CDR1 is SGHRS and CDR2 is YFSETQ. CDR3 residues: CASSPRGHGVEETQYF. CDR3 sequence (DNA): TGCGCCAGCAGCCCCCGGGGACACGGAGTGGAAGAGACCCAGTACTTC.

This clonotype appeared many times. This chain uses TRBV20-1 with TRBJ1-6, with a tentative D call TRBD1 (5 bases). This CDR3 is 12 amino acids long. Germline loops: CDR1 DFQATT, CDR2 SNEGSKA (reference sequence). The V end was cut by 6 bases, the J end by 10 bases, with 13 bases between. CDR3: CSARTLSSPLHF. The CDR3 DNA is TGCAGTGCACGGACACTGTCCTCACCCCTCCACTTT.

This clonotype turned up a few times. The chain carries TRBV5-1 and TRBJ2-3; D uncertain. The germline V gene encodes CDR1 SGHRS and CDR2 YFSETQ. The CDR3 covers 15 residues. V was shortened by 4 bases and J by 2 bases, with 14 bases between the two germline ends. CDR3 nucleotide sequence: TGCGCCAGCAGCCTCACTTCCAGAACCACAGATACGCAGTATTTT. Its translation: CASSLTSRTTDTQYF.

This clonotype was recorded many times. The rearrangement joins TRBV18 to TRBJ2-2; 10 bases fit TRBD2. The germline gives CDR1 KGHSH, CDR2 LQKENI. Germline trimming cut 4 bases from V and 2 bases from J; bases unmatched to any gene: 1. CDR3 length: 15 amino acids. Written as DNA, the CDR3 is TGTGCCAGCTCACGGACTAGCGGAAACACCGGGGAGCTGTTTTTT. Encoded protein: CASSRTSGNTGELFF.

This clonotype was observed at least ten times. V usage is TRBV12-3 or TRBV12-4 and J usage is TRBJ1-1; perhaps TRBD1 as D (6 bases). The V end lost 5 bases, the J end lost 1 base, and 11 bases lay between the germline ends. The length of the CDR3 is 14 residues. The CDR3 DNA follows: TGTGCCAGCAGTATGAAAGGGGGGAACACTGAAGCTTTCTTT. Translation gives CASSMKGGNTEAFF.

This clonotype was detected many times. The chain couples TRBV12-3 or TRBV12-4 to TRBJ1-4; TRBD1 matches 10 bases. CDR3 length equals 14 residues. Trimming removed 4 bases from V and 8 bases from J; junction bases left unmatched: 4. CDR3 loop: CASSWTGGEEKLFF. CDR3 nucleotide sequence: TGTGCCAGCAGTTGGACAGGGGGGGAAGAAAAACTGTTTTTT.

This chain uses TRBV3-1 with TRBJ1-1; no clear D. Trimming shortened V by 4 bases and J by 2 bases, and 11 bases separated the two germline ends. The germline gives CDR1 LGHDT, CDR2 YNNKEL (reference sequence). CDR3 length equals 14 residues. The CDR3 region is CASSPVRFNTEAFF. In DNA, the CDR3 is TGTGCCAGCAGCCCGGTCCGGTTTAACACTGAAGCTTTCTTT.

This clonotype appeared a few times. A read error is possible here, since a much larger clone lies one base away. V is TRBV5-1 and J is TRBJ1-5, with unresolved D. Germline CDR1 is SGHRS and CDR2 is YFSETQ. This CDR3 spans 14 amino acids. In DNA form, the CDR3 reads TGCGCCAGCAGAATTGACCCGGGAACTCAGCACCAGCATTTT. Encoded protein: CASRIDPGTQHQHF.

This clonotype was recorded at least ten times. The chain joins TRBV4-1 to TRBJ2-1; D gene unclear. Germline loops: CDR1 MGHRA, CDR2 YSYEKL. Trimming took 2 bases from V and 7 from J, leaving 9 bases between them. The CDR3 extends over 13 amino acids. CDR3 in amino acids: CASSQSRKNEQFF. The CDR3 region has the DNA TGCGCCAGCAGCCAATCCAGAAAGAATGAGCAGTTCTTC.

This clonotype was observed many times. This rearrangement joins TRBV5-5 to TRBJ2-1; TRBD1 aligns across 7 bases. There are 15 residues in the CDR3. From germline, CDR1 is SGHKS and CDR2 YYEKEE (reference sequence). V shed 4 bases, J shed 1 base, and the junction held 5 bases outside the gene matches. The CDR3 sequence: CASSPRDSSYNEQFF. CDR3 sequence (DNA): TGTGCCAGCAGCCCCCGGGACAGTTCCTACAATGAGCAGTTCTTC.

On this clonotype: A much larger clone lies a single base off, so this may be a read error. The chain is built from TRBV29-1 and TRBJ2-5, with D possibly being TRBD2 (6 bases). Per germline, CDR1 SQVTM and CDR2 ANQGSEA. The CDR3 is 11 residues long. CDR3: CSVLWGENQYF. CDR3 sequence (DNA): TGCAGCGTTCTCTGGGGGGAGAACCAGTACTTC.

Many counts were recorded for this clonotype. J is TRBJ1-5 and V is TRBV20-1; 8 bases map to TRBD1. V shed 1 base, J shed 6 bases, and the junction held 2 bases outside the gene matches. This CDR3 is built from 13 residues. Germline V gives CDR1 DFQATT, CDR2 SNEGSKA (reference sequence). CDR3 sequence: CSARGQGPQPQHF. CDR3 DNA: TGCAGTGCTAGAGGACAGGGGCCTCAGCCCCAGCATTTT.

This clonotype was seen at least ten times. J is TRBJ2-6 and V is TRBV6-5, with TRBD1 matching 7 bases. Germline-derived CDR1 and CDR2 are MNHEY and SVGAGI. This CDR3 has 15 amino acids. Trimming took 5 bases from V and 4 from J; bases not matched to a gene: 5. CDR3 bases: TGTGCCAGCAGTCTAGGACAGGACGGGGCCAACGTCCTGACTTTC. This sequence encodes CASSLGQDGANVLTF.